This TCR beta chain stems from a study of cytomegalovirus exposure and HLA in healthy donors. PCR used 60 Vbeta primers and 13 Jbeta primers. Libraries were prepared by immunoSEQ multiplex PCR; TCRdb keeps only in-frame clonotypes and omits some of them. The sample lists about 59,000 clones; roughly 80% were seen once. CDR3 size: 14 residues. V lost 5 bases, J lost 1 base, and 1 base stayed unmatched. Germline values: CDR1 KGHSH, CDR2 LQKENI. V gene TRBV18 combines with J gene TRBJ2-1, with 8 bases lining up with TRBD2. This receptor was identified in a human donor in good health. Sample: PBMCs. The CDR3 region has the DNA TGTGCCAGCTCAATAGCGGGATCCTACAATGAGCAGTTCTTC. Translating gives CASSIAGSYNEQFF.